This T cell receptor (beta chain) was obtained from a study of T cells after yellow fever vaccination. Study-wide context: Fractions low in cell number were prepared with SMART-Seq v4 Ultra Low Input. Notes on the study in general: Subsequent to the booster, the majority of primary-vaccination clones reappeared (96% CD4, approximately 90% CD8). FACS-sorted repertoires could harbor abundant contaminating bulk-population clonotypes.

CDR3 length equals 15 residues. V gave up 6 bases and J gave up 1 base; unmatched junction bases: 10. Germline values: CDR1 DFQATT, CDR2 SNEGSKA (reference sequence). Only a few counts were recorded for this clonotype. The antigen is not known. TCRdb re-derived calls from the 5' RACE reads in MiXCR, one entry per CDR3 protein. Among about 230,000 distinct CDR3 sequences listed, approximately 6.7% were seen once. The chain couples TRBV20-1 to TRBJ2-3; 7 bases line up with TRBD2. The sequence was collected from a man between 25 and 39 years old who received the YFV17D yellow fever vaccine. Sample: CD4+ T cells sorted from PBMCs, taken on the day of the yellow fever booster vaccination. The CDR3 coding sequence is TGCAGTGCCCCCAGGGCTAGCGGAGGCACAGATACGCAGTATTTT. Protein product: CSAPRASGGTDTQYF.